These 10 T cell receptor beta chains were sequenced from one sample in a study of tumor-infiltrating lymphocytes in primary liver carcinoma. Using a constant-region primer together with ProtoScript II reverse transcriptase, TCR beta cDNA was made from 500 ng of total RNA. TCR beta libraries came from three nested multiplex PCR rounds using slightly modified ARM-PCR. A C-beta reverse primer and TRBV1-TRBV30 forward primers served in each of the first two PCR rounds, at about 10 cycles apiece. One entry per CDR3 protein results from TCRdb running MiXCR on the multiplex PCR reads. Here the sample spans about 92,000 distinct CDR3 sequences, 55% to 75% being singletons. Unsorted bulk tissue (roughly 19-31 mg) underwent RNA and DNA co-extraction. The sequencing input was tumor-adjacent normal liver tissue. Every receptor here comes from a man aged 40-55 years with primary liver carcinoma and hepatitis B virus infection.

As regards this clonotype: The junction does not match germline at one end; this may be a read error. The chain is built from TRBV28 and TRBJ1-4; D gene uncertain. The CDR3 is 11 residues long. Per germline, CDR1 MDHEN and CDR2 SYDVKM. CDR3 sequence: CASSNYEELFF. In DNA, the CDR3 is TGTGCCAGCAGTAACTATGAAGAACTGTTTTTT.

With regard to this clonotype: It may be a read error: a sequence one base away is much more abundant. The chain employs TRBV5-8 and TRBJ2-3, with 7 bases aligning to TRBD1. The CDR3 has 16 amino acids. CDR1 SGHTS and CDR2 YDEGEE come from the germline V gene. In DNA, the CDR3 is TGTGCCAGCAGCCCTGGGACAGTAACATACACAGATATGCAGTATTTT. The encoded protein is CASSPGTVTYTDMQYF.

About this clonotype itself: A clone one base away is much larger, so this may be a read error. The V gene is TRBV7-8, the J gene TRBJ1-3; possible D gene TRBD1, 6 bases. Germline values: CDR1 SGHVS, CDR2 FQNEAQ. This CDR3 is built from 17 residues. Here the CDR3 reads CANSLAYDPGDGNTIYF. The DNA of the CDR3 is TGTGCCAACAGCTTAGCTTATGACCCAGGGGATGGAAACACCATATATTTT.

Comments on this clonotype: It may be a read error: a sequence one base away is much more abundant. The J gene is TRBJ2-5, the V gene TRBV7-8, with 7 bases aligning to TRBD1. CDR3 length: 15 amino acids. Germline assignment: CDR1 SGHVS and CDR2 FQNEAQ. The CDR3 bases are TGTGGCAGCAGCTCGGAGATTGGGACAGTGGGGACCCAGTACTTC. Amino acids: CGSSSEIGTVGTQYF.

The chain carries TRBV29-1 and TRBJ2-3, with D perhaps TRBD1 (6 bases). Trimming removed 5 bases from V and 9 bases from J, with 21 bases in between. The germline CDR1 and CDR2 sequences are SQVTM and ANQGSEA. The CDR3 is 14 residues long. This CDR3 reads CSVSPSRGGDTQYF. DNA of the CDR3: TGCAGCGTTTCTCCCTCAAGAGGGGGTGACACGCAGTATTTT.

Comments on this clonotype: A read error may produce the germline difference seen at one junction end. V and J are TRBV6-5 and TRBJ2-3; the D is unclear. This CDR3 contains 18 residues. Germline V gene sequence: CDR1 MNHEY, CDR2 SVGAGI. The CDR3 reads CASREPAIGPYSTDTQYF. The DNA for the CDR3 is TGTGCCAGCCGTGAACCAGCTATCGGGCCGTATAGCACTGATACGCAGTATTTT.

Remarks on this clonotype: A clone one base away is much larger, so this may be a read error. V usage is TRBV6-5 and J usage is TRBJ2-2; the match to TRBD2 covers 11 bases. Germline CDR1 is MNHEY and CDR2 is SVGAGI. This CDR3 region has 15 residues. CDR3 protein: CAGSQTSGITGELFF. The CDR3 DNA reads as TGTGCCGGCAGCCAGACTAGCGGGATTACCGGGGAGCTGTTTTTT.

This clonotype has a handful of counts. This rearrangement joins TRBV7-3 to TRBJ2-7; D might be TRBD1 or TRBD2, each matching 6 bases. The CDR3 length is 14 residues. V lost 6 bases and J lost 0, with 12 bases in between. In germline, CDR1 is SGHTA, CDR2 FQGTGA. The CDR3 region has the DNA TGTGCCAGCAGTATGGGGGGCACCTCCTACGAGCAGTACTTC. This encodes CASSMGGTSYEQYF.

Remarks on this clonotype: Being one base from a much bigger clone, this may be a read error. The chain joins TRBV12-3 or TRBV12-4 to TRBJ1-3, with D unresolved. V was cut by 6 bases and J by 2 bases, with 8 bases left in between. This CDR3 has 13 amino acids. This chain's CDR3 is CASRKGPGNTIYF. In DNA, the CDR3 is TGTGCCAGCAGAAAGGGTCCTGGAAACACCATATATTTT.

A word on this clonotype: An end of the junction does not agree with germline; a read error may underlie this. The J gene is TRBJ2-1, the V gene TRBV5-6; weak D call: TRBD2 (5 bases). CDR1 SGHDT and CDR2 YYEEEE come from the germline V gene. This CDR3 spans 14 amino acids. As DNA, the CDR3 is TGTGCCAGCAGATTCGGAGCGGTGGGCAATGAGCACTTATTC. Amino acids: CASRFGAVGNEHLF.